Listed here are 12 T cell receptor beta chains from one sample, sequenced in a study of response to subunit inactivated influenza vaccine. In TCRdb, the RT-PCR reads were re-called with MiXCR into one record per CDR3 protein. The profile shows a few hundred thousand distinct CDR3 sequences, 13% to 15% of them singletons. Material: PBMCs from blood, obtained about 11 days after vaccination. The receptors were gathered from a man aged 50 or older who received an inactivated influenza vaccine.

The chain is built from TRBV20-1 and TRBJ2-3, with TRBD1 matching over 10 bases. The CDR3 has 16 residues. In germline, CDR1 is DFQATT, CDR2 SNEGSKA (reference sequence). V lost 5 bases to trimming and J lost 0 bases; unmatched junction nucleotides: 8. The CDR3 DNA is TGCAGTGCTGGGGACAGGGGACGAACTAGCACAGATACGCAGTATTTT. Protein sequence: CSAGDRGRTSTDTQYF.

This chain joins TRBV7-2 and TRBJ2-7, with 9 bases matching TRBD1. After removal of 5 bases from V and 3 bases from J, the junction contained 8 bases not matched to a gene. CDR1 is SGHTA, CDR2 FQGNSA, per germline. This CDR3 contains 15 residues. The CDR3 DNA reads TGTGCCAGCAGCCCGGATGGGACAGGGTACTACGAGCAGTACTTC. Encoded protein: CASSPDGTGYYEQYF.

The V call is TRBV20-1, the J call TRBJ2-5, with TRBD2 matching over 8 bases. V shed 2 bases and J 5 bases; nucleotides not matched to a gene: 4. The CDR3 has 13 amino acids. Per germline, CDR1 DFQATT and CDR2 SNEGSKA (reference sequence). The CDR3 protein is CSARKGLDETQYF. CDR3 DNA: TGCAGTGCTAGAAAGGGACTAGATGAGACCCAGTACTTC.

This clonotype was picked up a small number of times. This chain links TRBV10-3 with TRBJ2-5, with D possibly TRBD2 on 6 matching bases. Germline V gene sequence: CDR1 ENHRY, CDR2 SYGVKD. Between the trimmed V and J ends, which lost 8 bases and 5 bases, there was a span of 9 bases. This CDR3 region has 11 residues. The CDR3 DNA reads as TGTGCCATCGGGACTGGGGAGACCCAGTACTTC. This encodes CAIGTGETQYF.

This clonotype was seen a few times. V usage is TRBV20-1 and J usage is TRBJ2-7; unclear D gene. Germline V gene sequence: CDR1 DFQATT, CDR2 SNEGSKA (reference sequence). This CDR3 is built from 14 residues. Trimming shortened V by 3 bases and J by 1 base, and 13 bases separated the two germline ends. CDR3 protein: CSASKSQLSYEQYF. As DNA, the CDR3 is TGCAGTGCTAGCAAATCACAGCTTTCCTACGAGCAGTACTTC.

This chain links TRBV7-9 with TRBJ1-1, with 8 bases fitting TRBD1. The germline CDR1 and CDR2 sequences are SEHNR and FQNEAQ (reference sequence). The CDR3 spans 15 residues. V lost 1 base, J lost 6 bases, and 7 bases stayed unmatched. CDR3 region: CASSLVGSRGPEAFF. For the CDR3, the DNA is TGTGCCAGCAGCTTAGTGGGGTCCAGGGGGCCTGAAGCTTTCTTT.

The V gene is TRBV11-1, the J gene TRBJ1-3; a possible D gene is TRBD1 (6 bases). The ends were cut back, 2 bases at V and 0 bases at J, with 17 bases in the middle. CDR3 length: 18 amino acids. Germline values: CDR1 SGHAT, CDR2 FQDESV (reference sequence). The CDR3 reads CASSLSRGLSRSGNTIYF. For the CDR3, the DNA is TGTGCCAGCAGCTTATCCCGGGGGCTCAGCCGCTCTGGAAACACCATATATTTT.

This clonotype was counted a few times. The V gene is TRBV7-9, the J gene TRBJ2-1; D remains unclear. CDR1 SEHNR and CDR2 FQNEAQ come from the germline V gene (reference sequence). This CDR3 comprises 14 residues. The germline V and J ends were trimmed by 1 base and 7 bases, with 11 bases remaining between them. The CDR3 bases are TGTGCCAGCAGCTTAGACTCACAGAGGAATGAGCAGTTCTTC. Its protein is CASSLDSQRNEQFF.

The V gene is TRBV10-3, the J gene TRBJ2-3; 10 bases match TRBD2. V trimming: 6 bases; J trimming: 2 bases; junction bases outside the gene matches: 5. The CDR3 sequence is 15 residues long. Germline V gene sequence: CDR1 ENHRY, CDR2 SYGVKD. CDR3: CAIRAGTSDTDTQYF. Written as DNA, the CDR3 is TGTGCCATCAGGGCCGGGACTAGCGACACAGATACGCAGTATTTT.

This clonotype was detected a few times. J is TRBJ2-5 and V is TRBV6-5; D remains ambiguous. The CDR3 consists of 16 residues. V was clipped by 2 bases and J by 2 bases, with 15 bases between them. CDR1 and CDR2 from the germline V gene are MNHEY and SVGAGI. CDR3 protein: CASSYANWATQETQYF. The CDR3 coding sequence is TGTGCCAGCAGTTACGCTAATTGGGCCACTCAAGAGACCCAGTACTTC.

This clonotype was seen more than once but under ten times. The chain has TRBV5-1 and TRBJ2-1; 9 bases match TRBD2. CDR3 size: 16 residues. V lost 0 bases to trimming and J lost 3 bases; unmatched junction nucleotides: 4. Germline loops: CDR1 SGHRS, CDR2 YFSETQ. CDR3 sequence (DNA): TGCGCCAGCAGCTTGGTAGCGGGGGTCGTCTACAATGAGCAGTTCTTC. It yields the protein CASSLVAGVVYNEQFF.

This clonotype occurred many times. The chain uses TRBV4-2 and TRBJ2-1, with TRBD2 identical over 10 bases. The CDR3 sequence is 16 residues long. V gave up 3 bases and J gave up 4 bases; unmatched junction bases: 6. From germline, CDR1 is LGHNA and CDR2 YNFKEQ. CDR3 in amino acids: CASSQETSGQYNEQFF. CDR3 DNA: TGTGCCAGCAGCCAGGAGACTAGCGGGCAGTACAATGAGCAGTTCTTC.